The sequence of this T cell receptor beta chain was determined in a study of shared clonotypes between healthy human individuals. Study findings and constraints: Naive subsets generally exceeded memory subsets in estimated richness.

The repertoire was sequenced with immunoSEQ multiplex PCR; TCRdb's copy has only in-frame clones and lacks some. This sample yields approximately 810,000 clones, of which roughly 92% are seen a single time; less than 25% belongs to the top ten. As concerns this clone: What it binds is unknown.

Germline CDR1 LGHNA, CDR2 YSLEER. The CDR3 has 15 residues. Trimming pared 2 bases from V and 5 bases from J, leaving 15 bases between. Naivety among CD8 cells was defined by CD45RO negativity and positive CCR7 selection, thereby excluding terminally differentiated effector memory CD45RA+ cells. The source material was naive CD8+ T cells sorted from blood. This chain connects TRBV4-3 to TRBJ1-1; D is undetermined. The TCR sequence derives from a young man in good health. The chain's CDR3 is CASSQFETSVTEAFF. DNA of the CDR3: TGCGCCAGCAGCCAATTCGAGACATCGGTAACTGAAGCTTTCTTT.